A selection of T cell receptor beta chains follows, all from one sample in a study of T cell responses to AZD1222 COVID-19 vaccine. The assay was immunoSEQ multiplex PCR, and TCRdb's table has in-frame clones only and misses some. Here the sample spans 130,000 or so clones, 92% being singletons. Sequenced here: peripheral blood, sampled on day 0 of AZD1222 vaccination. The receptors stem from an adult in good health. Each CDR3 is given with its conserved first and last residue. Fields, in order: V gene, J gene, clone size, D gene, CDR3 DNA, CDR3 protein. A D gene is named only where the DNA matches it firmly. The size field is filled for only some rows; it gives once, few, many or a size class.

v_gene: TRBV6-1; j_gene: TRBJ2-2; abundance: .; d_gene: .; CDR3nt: TGTGCCAGCAGTGAAATGGCAGGGCGGACCGGGGAGCTGTTTTTT; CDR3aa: CASSEMAGRTGELFF
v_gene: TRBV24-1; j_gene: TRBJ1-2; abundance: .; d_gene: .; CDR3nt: TGTGCCACCAGTGATTTTGGGGGCTACACCTTC; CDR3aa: CATSDFGGYTF
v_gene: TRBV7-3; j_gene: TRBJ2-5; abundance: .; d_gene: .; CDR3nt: TGTGCCAGCAGCTTAACCGGAGGGCGGGAACAGCAGACCCAGTACTTC; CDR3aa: CASSLTGGREQQTQYF
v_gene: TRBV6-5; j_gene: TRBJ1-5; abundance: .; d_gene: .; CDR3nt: TGTGCCAGCAGGATCAGGGGAGGTCAGCCCCAGCATTTT; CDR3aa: CASRIRGGQPQHF
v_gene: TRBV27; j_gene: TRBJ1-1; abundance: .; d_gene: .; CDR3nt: TGTGCCAGCAGTGCTGGGGTGAACACTGAAGCTTTCTTT; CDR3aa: CASSAGVNTEAFF
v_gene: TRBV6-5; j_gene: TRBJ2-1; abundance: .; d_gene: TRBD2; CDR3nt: TGTGCCAGCAGTTACTCAACCGGGACTAGGACCAATGAGCAGTTCTTC; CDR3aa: CASSYSTGTRTNEQFF
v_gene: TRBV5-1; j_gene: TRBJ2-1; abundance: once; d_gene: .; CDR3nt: TGCGCCAGCAGCTTGGGTCAGGGAACTTACAATGAGCAGTTCTTC; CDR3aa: CASSLGQGTYNEQFF
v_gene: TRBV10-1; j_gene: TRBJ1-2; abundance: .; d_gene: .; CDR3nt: TGCGCCAGCAGTGACCTAGGAGGGGTACAGAACTATGGCTACACCTTC; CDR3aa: CASSDLGGVQNYGYTF
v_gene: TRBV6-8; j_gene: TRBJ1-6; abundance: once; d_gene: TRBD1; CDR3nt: TGTGCCAGCAGTTTACGACAGGGAGTGACCTATAATTCACCCCTCCACTTT; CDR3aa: CASSLRQGVTYNSPLHF
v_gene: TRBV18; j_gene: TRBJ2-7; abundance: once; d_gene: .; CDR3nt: TGTGCCAGCTCACCACCACAGAGCTACGAGCAGTACTTC; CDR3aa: CASSPPQSYEQYF
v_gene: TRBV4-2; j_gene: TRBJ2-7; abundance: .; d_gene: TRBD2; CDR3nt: TGTGCCAGCAGCCAGGCAGCGGACCGGGGACTAGCGTTCGAGCAGTACTTC; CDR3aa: CASSQAADRGLAFEQYF
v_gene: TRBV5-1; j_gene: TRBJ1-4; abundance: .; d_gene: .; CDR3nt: TGCGCCAGCAGCTTTTCGGTTCCTAATGAAAAACTGTTTTTT; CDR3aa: CASSFSVPNEKLFF
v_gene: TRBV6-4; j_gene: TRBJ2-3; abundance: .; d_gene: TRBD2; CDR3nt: TGTGCCAGCAGTGGCGGGAGGACAGATACGCAGTATTTT; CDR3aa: CASSGGRTDTQYF
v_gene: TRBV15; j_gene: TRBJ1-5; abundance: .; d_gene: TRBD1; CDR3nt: TGTGCCACCAGCAGGGAAGGGACAGGAAATAGCAATCAGCCCCAGCATTTT; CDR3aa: CATSREGTGNSNQPQHF
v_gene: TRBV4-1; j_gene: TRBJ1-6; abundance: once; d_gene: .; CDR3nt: TGCGCCAGCAGCCAAGGACGGTTGTTCCACTTT; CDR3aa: CASSQGRLFHF
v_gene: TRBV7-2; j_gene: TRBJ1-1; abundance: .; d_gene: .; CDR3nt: TGTGCCAGCAGCTTGTACACTGAAGCTTTCTTT; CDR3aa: CASSLYTEAFF
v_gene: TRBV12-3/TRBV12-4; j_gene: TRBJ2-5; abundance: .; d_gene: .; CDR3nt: TGTGCCAGCAGTTTCCGAGGGGCGGAGACCCAGTACTTC; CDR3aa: CASSFRGAETQYF
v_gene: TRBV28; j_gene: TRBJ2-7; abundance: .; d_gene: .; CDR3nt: TGTGCCAGCAGTTTGGATGGGGTACGCGAGCAGTACTTC; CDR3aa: CASSLDGVREQYF
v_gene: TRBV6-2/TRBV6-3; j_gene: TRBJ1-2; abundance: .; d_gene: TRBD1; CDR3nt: TGTGCCAGCAGCCGGACAGGGACCCGATTCTATGGCTACACCTTC; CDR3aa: CASSRTGTRFYGYTF
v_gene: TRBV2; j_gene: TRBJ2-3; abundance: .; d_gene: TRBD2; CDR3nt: TGTGCCAGCAGCTGGACTAGCGGCACAGATACGCAGTATTTT; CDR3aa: CASSWTSGTDTQYF
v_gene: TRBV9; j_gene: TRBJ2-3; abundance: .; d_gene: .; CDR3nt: TGTGCCAGCAGCCCCCAGGTCACAGATACGCAGTATTTT; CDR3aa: CASSPQVTDTQYF
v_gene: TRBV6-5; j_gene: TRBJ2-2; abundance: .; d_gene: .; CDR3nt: TGTGCCAGCAGGTACAGGGAGGACGACGGGGAGCTGTTTTTT; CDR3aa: CASRYREDDGELFF
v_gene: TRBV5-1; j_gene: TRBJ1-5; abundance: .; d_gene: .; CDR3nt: TGCGCCAGCAGCTTCGGGGGCAATCAGCCCCAGCATTTT; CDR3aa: CASSFGGNQPQHF